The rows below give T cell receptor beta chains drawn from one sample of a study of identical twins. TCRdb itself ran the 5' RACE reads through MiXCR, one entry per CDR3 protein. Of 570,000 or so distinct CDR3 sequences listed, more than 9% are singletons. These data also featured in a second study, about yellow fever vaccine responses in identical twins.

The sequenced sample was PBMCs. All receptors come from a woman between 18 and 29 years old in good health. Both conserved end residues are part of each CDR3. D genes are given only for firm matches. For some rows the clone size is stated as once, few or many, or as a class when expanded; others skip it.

cdr3_nt: TGTGCCAGCAGCCTCGAATCCCCTAATTATGGGACGCAGTATTTT; cdr3_aa: CASSLESPNYGTQYF; j_call: TRBJ2-3; clone_size: .; v_call: TRBV7-9; d_call: .
cdr3_nt: TGTGCCAGCAGCTTAGACCACAATGAGCAGTTCTTC; cdr3_aa: CASSLDHNEQFF; j_call: TRBJ2-1; clone_size: few; v_call: TRBV7-9; d_call: .
cdr3_nt: TGCAGCGTTGAATTACAGGGAAGAATCTACGAGCAGTACTTC; cdr3_aa: CSVELQGRIYEQYF; j_call: TRBJ2-7; clone_size: many; v_call: TRBV29-1; d_call: .
cdr3_nt: TGTGCCAGCAGCGCCCACGGACTTTTAAATGAGCAGTTCTTC; cdr3_aa: CASSAHGLLNEQFF; j_call: TRBJ2-1; clone_size: few; v_call: TRBV5-8; d_call: .
cdr3_nt: TGTGCCAGCAGCTTAGCGATGTGGGACCCCTACAATGAGCAGTTCTTC; cdr3_aa: CASSLAMWDPYNEQFF; j_call: TRBJ2-1; clone_size: few; v_call: TRBV7-6; d_call: .
cdr3_nt: TGTGCCAGCAGCTTCCAGGGACTAAGCCACGAGCAGTACTTC; cdr3_aa: CASSFQGLSHEQYF; j_call: TRBJ2-7; clone_size: once; v_call: TRBV6-1; d_call: TRBD2
cdr3_nt: TGTGCCAGCAGTTTACTTTCAACCCCCTACAATGAGCAGTTCTTC; cdr3_aa: CASSLLSTPYNEQFF; j_call: TRBJ2-1; clone_size: many; v_call: TRBV28; d_call: .
cdr3_nt: TGTGCCAGCAGCCTGGCGGTACAGGGAGTGCAGTTCTTC; cdr3_aa: CASSLAVQGVQFF; j_call: TRBJ2-1; clone_size: once; v_call: TRBV14; d_call: .
cdr3_nt: TGCGCCAGCAGCCAAGTTGCAGGGGCAGTGGGCACAGATACGCAGTATTTT; cdr3_aa: CASSQVAGAVGTDTQYF; j_call: TRBJ2-3; clone_size: .; v_call: TRBV4-3; d_call: .
cdr3_nt: TGTGCCAGCAGCTTAGGGAGACACACTGAAGCTTTCTTT; cdr3_aa: CASSLGRHTEAFF; j_call: TRBJ1-1; clone_size: many; v_call: TRBV7-2; d_call: .
cdr3_nt: TGTGCCAGCTCACCCTCGGCCCAGGCCCTCTCTGGAAACACCATATATTTT; cdr3_aa: CASSPSAQALSGNTIYF; j_call: TRBJ1-3; clone_size: many; v_call: TRBV18; d_call: .
cdr3_nt: TGCAGCGTTGCGTGGGAGAACACCGGGGAGCTGTTTTTT; cdr3_aa: CSVAWENTGELFF; j_call: TRBJ2-2; clone_size: few; v_call: TRBV29-1; d_call: .
cdr3_nt: TGTGCCACCAGTGATTTGACGAGTTACGGCTACACCTTC; cdr3_aa: CATSDLTSYGYTF; j_call: TRBJ1-2; clone_size: many; v_call: TRBV24-1; d_call: .
cdr3_nt: TGTGCCAGCAGCTCCCTCCCCATAGCGGAGCAGTTCTTC; cdr3_aa: CASSSLPIAEQFF; j_call: TRBJ2-1; clone_size: .; v_call: TRBV11-1; d_call: .
cdr3_nt: TGCGCCAGCAGCCCCCGACTAGCGGGTCCTTACAATGAGCAGTTCTTC; cdr3_aa: CASSPRLAGPYNEQFF; j_call: TRBJ2-1; clone_size: .; v_call: TRBV4-1; d_call: TRBD2
cdr3_nt: TGTGCCAGCAGCTTAGAGAAAACAGGGGAGGAGGGTACAACTAATGAAAAACTGTTTTTT; cdr3_aa: CASSLEKTGEEGTTNEKLFF; j_call: TRBJ1-4; clone_size: .; v_call: TRBV13; d_call: TRBD1
cdr3_nt: TGCGCCAGCAGCCAAGACCCGGCAGGGGGATTTAACGAGCAGTACTTC; cdr3_aa: CASSQDPAGGFNEQYF; j_call: TRBJ2-7; clone_size: few; v_call: TRBV4-3; d_call: TRBD1
cdr3_nt: TGCAGCGTTGATAAGGACAGGGGCTATGGCTACACCTTC; cdr3_aa: CSVDKDRGYGYTF; j_call: TRBJ1-2; clone_size: few; v_call: TRBV29-1; d_call: TRBD1
cdr3_nt: TGTGCCAGCAGCCTGCCCCTGGACAGGACGTACGAGCAGTACTTC; cdr3_aa: CASSLPLDRTYEQYF; j_call: TRBJ2-7; clone_size: .; v_call: TRBV6-2/TRBV6-3; d_call: TRBD1
cdr3_nt: TGTGCCACCAGCAGAGGGGACAGGGAAGAGACCCAGTACTTC; cdr3_aa: CATSRGDREETQYF; j_call: TRBJ2-5; clone_size: few; v_call: TRBV15; d_call: TRBD1
cdr3_nt: TGTGCCACCAGCAGAGATGGTGAGACCCAGTACTTC; cdr3_aa: CATSRDGETQYF; j_call: TRBJ2-5; clone_size: many; v_call: TRBV15; d_call: .
cdr3_nt: TGCGCCAGCAGCCCTATCCGGGGGCTATCCTACAATGAGCAGTTCTTC; cdr3_aa: CASSPIRGLSYNEQFF; j_call: TRBJ2-1; clone_size: few; v_call: TRBV5-1; d_call: .
cdr3_nt: TGCGCCAGCAGCCAAGTAACCTACACAGATACGCAGTATTTT; cdr3_aa: CASSQVTYTDTQYF; j_call: TRBJ2-3; clone_size: many; v_call: TRBV4-3; d_call: .
cdr3_nt: TGTGCCAGCAGCACGAGGGACAGGGTCAGCAATGAGCAGTTCTTC; cdr3_aa: CASSTRDRVSNEQFF; j_call: TRBJ2-1; clone_size: .; v_call: TRBV7-2; d_call: TRBD1
cdr3_nt: TGTGCCATCTGCTTATCGACCTTTAGCGGGAGCCTCTCCTACAATGAGCAGTTCTTC; cdr3_aa: CAICLSTFSGSLSYNEQFF; j_call: TRBJ2-1; clone_size: .; v_call: TRBV12-3/TRBV12-4; d_call: TRBD2
cdr3_nt: TGTGCCAGCTCACCAGAGGATGAAAAACTGTTTTTT; cdr3_aa: CASSPEDEKLFF; j_call: TRBJ1-4; clone_size: few; v_call: TRBV18; d_call: .
cdr3_nt: TGTGCCACGGCAAATCGCCAACCCCTGACAGTTTCTTCCTACGAGCAGTACTTC; cdr3_aa: CATANRQPLTVSSYEQYF; j_call: TRBJ2-7; clone_size: few; v_call: TRBV10-3; d_call: .
cdr3_nt: TGTGCCAGCAGCCCGGACTGGAAAAACATTCAGTACTTC; cdr3_aa: CASSPDWKNIQYF; j_call: TRBJ2-4; clone_size: few; v_call: TRBV7-2; d_call: .
cdr3_nt: TGCGCCAGCAGCTTGGCCACCCGAGGGGAGACCCAGTACTTC; cdr3_aa: CASSLATRGETQYF; j_call: TRBJ2-5; clone_size: .; v_call: TRBV5-1; d_call: .
cdr3_nt: TGTGCCAGCCGCGGCAGGGAAGCTGGCTACACCTTC; cdr3_aa: CASRGREAGYTF; j_call: TRBJ1-2; clone_size: .; v_call: TRBV6-6; d_call: .
cdr3_nt: TGTGCCAGCAGCTTAGTCGATCGATTTAGCGGGAGTTTAGATACGCAGTATTTT; cdr3_aa: CASSLVDRFSGSLDTQYF; j_call: TRBJ2-3; clone_size: few; v_call: TRBV11-1; d_call: TRBD2
cdr3_nt: TGTGCCAGCAGTTTCGGGACAGGCCATCAGCCCCAGCATTTT; cdr3_aa: CASSFGTGHQPQHF; j_call: TRBJ1-5; clone_size: many; v_call: TRBV12-3/TRBV12-4; d_call: TRBD1
cdr3_nt: TGCAGCGTTGGTCCGGGACTAGCGGGTGTAGATACGCAGTATTTT; cdr3_aa: CSVGPGLAGVDTQYF; j_call: TRBJ2-3; clone_size: many; v_call: TRBV29-1; d_call: TRBD2
cdr3_nt: TGTGCCAGCAGCTTGCAAGGGGCCAGCTATGGCTACACCTTC; cdr3_aa: CASSLQGASYGYTF; j_call: TRBJ1-2; clone_size: .; v_call: TRBV5-6; d_call: .
cdr3_nt: TGTGCCAGCAGCGGGGGGGCGAGTTCCTACGAGCAGTACTTC; cdr3_aa: CASSGGASSYEQYF; j_call: TRBJ2-7; clone_size: .; v_call: TRBV7-2; d_call: .
cdr3_nt: TGTGCCAGCAGCGGCGTCTGGGGGTTGGAGCAGTTCTTC; cdr3_aa: CASSGVWGLEQFF; j_call: TRBJ2-1; clone_size: few; v_call: TRBV7-9; d_call: .
cdr3_nt: TGTGCCAGCAGCTCTTGGGACAGCCCTAATGAAAAACTGTTTTTT; cdr3_aa: CASSSWDSPNEKLFF; j_call: TRBJ1-4; clone_size: few; v_call: TRBV11-2; d_call: TRBD1
cdr3_nt: TGTGCCAGCAGCTCGGGATCCCCCCAGGGTGAGCAGTTCTTC; cdr3_aa: CASSSGSPQGEQFF; j_call: TRBJ2-1; clone_size: many; v_call: TRBV5-5; d_call: .
cdr3_nt: TGCAGTGCTAGAGATCGTTTTTTAGGAGGGATCGGCACCGGGGAGCTGTTTTTT; cdr3_aa: CSARDRFLGGIGTGELFF; j_call: TRBJ2-2; clone_size: many; v_call: TRBV20-1; d_call: .
cdr3_nt: TGTGCCAGCAGCTTAGCGCTCAGACCCGAGCAGTTCTTC; cdr3_aa: CASSLALRPEQFF; j_call: TRBJ2-1; clone_size: .; v_call: TRBV7-2; d_call: .
cdr3_nt: TGTGCCAGCAGTTCGAGGGGACAGGGCACCTACGAGCAGTACTTC; cdr3_aa: CASSSRGQGTYEQYF; j_call: TRBJ2-7; clone_size: .; v_call: TRBV6-2/TRBV6-3; d_call: TRBD1
cdr3_nt: TGTGCCAGCAAGAAAGGCGGCGTCTCCTACAATGAGCAGTTCTTC; cdr3_aa: CASKKGGVSYNEQFF; j_call: TRBJ2-1; clone_size: .; v_call: TRBV12-3/TRBV12-4; d_call: .
cdr3_nt: TGTGCCAGCAGTCCAATCTCGGGACAGGGCTGGAATGAAGCTTTCTTT; cdr3_aa: CASSPISGQGWNEAFF; j_call: TRBJ1-1; clone_size: few; v_call: TRBV6-1; d_call: TRBD1
cdr3_nt: TGTGCCAGCAGCGCCTCCGGTGGGGCCAACGTCCTGACTTTC; cdr3_aa: CASSASGGANVLTF; j_call: TRBJ2-6; clone_size: .; v_call: TRBV9; d_call: .
cdr3_nt: TGTGCCAGCTGGAGCGGGGGAGCCAATGAGCAGTTCTTC; cdr3_aa: CASWSGGANEQFF; j_call: TRBJ2-1; clone_size: many; v_call: TRBV12-3/TRBV12-4; d_call: TRBD2
cdr3_nt: TGTGCCAGCAGCTTCGGCAGGACTACCCGCACAGATACGCAGTATTTT; cdr3_aa: CASSFGRTTRTDTQYF; j_call: TRBJ2-3; clone_size: many; v_call: TRBV7-9; d_call: .
cdr3_nt: TGTGCCAGCACCTCGCAAGAGACCCAGTACTTC; cdr3_aa: CASTSQETQYF; j_call: TRBJ2-5; clone_size: .; v_call: TRBV28; d_call: .
cdr3_nt: TGCGCCAGCAGCTTGGACGGGATGGGTACGCAGTATTTT; cdr3_aa: CASSLDGMGTQYF; j_call: TRBJ2-3; clone_size: .; v_call: TRBV5-1; d_call: .
cdr3_nt: TGTGCCAGTACCCCATCCGGGCAGGGGACCCACAATGAGCAGTTCTTC; cdr3_aa: CASTPSGQGTHNEQFF; j_call: TRBJ2-1; clone_size: .; v_call: TRBV19; d_call: .
cdr3_nt: TGTGCCAGCAGTCCCCAACCGAAGAGCTCCTACAATGAGCAGTTCTTC; cdr3_aa: CASSPQPKSSYNEQFF; j_call: TRBJ2-1; clone_size: many; v_call: TRBV12-3/TRBV12-4; d_call: .
cdr3_nt: TGTGCCAGCAGCTTAGACCAGCGGGGTGAAAATGAGCAGTTCTTC; cdr3_aa: CASSLDQRGENEQFF; j_call: TRBJ2-1; clone_size: few; v_call: TRBV7-9; d_call: TRBD2
cdr3_nt: TGTGCCATCAGTTCTGGTGTGGGGAAAGAGACCCAGTACTTC; cdr3_aa: CAISSGVGKETQYF; j_call: TRBJ2-5; clone_size: .; v_call: TRBV10-3; d_call: .